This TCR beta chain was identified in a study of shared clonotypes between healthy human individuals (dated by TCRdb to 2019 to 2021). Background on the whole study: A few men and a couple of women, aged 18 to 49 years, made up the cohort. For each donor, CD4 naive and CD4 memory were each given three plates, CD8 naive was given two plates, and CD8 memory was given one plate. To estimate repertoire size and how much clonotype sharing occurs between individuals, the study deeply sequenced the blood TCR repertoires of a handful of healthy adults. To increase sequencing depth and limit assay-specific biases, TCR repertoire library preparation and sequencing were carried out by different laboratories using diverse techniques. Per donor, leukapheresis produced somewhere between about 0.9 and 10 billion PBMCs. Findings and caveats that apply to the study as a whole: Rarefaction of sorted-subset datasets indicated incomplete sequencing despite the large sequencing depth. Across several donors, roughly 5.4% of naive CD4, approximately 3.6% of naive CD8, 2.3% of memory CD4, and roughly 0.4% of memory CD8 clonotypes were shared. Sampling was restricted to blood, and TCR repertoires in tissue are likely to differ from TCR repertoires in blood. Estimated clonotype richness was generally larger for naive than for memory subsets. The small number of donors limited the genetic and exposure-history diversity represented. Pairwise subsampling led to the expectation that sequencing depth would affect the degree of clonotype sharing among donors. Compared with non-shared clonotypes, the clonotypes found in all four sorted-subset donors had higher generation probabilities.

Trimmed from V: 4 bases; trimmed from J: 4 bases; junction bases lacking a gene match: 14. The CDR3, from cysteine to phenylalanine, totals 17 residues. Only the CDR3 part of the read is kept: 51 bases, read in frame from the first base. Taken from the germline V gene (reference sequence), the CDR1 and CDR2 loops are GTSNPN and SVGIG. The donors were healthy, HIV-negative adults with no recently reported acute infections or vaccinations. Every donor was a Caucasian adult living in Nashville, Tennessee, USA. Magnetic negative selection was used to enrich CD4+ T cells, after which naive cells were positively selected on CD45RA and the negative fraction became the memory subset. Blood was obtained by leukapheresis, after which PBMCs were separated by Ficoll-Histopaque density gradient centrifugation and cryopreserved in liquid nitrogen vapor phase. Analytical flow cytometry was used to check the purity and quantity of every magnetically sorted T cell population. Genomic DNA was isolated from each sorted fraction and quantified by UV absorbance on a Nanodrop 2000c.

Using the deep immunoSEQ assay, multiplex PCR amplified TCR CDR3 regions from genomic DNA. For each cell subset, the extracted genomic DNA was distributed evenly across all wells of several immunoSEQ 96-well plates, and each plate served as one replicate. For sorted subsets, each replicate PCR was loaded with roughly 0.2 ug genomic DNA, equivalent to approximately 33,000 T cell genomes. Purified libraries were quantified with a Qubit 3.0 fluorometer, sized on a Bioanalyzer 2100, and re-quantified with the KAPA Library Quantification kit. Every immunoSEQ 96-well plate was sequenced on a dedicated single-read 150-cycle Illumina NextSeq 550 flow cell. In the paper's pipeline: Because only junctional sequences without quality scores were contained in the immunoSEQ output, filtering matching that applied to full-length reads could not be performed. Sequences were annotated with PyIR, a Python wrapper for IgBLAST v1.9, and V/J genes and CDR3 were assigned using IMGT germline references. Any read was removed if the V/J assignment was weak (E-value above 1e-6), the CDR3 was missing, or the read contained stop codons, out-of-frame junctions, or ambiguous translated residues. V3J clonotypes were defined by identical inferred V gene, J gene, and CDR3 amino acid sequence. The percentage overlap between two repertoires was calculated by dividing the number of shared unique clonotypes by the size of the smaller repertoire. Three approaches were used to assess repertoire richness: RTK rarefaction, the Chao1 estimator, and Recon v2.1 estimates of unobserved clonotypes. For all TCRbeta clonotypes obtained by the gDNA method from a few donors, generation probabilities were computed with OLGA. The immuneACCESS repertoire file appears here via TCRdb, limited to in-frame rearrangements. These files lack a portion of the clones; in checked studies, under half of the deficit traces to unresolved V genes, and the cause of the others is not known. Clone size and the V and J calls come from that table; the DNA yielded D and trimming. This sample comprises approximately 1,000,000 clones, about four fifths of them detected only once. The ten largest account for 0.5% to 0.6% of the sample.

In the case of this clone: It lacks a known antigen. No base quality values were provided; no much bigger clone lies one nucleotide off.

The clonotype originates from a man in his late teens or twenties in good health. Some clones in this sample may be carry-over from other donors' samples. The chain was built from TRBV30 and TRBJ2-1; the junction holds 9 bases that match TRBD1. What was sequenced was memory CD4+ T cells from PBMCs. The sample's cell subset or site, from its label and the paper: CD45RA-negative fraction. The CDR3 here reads CAWTERGTGTIYNEQFF. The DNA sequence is TGTGCCTGGACAGAACGTGGGACAGGGACTATTTACAATGAGCAGTTCTTC. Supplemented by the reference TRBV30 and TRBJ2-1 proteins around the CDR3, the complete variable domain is SQTIHQWPATLVQPVGSPLSLECTVEGTSNPNLYWYRQAAGRGLQLLFYSVGIGQISSEVPQNLSASRPQDRQFILSSKKLLLSDSGFYLCAWTERGTGTIYNEQFFGPGTRLTVL.